A selection of T cell receptor beta chains follows, all from one sample in a study of blood T cell repertoires in COVID-19. The repertoire was sequenced with immunoSEQ multiplex PCR; TCRdb's copy has only in-frame clones and lacks some. The top ten clones hold under 4.5% of a sample with a few hundred thousand clones, around four fifths of them seen once. Sequenced: PBMCs or T cells enriched from blood (not recorded which). The receptors come from a man aged 30-40 years with acute COVID-19. The CDR3 runs from the conserved cysteine through the conserved F or W. D genes are given only for firm matches. For some rows the clone size is stated as once, few or many, or as a class when expanded; others skip it.

>TRBJ1-4|TRBV10-3|.|.
CAISEIKGSGNEKLFF
TGTGCCATCAGTGAAATTAAGGGTAGCGGTAATGAAAAACTGTTTTTT
>TRBJ1-2|TRBV7-9|.|.
CASSDQGLPYGYTF
TGTGCCAGCAGCGACCAGGGCCTACCTTATGGCTACACCTTC
>TRBJ2-1|TRBV6-5|.|medium-sized
CASTTGNEQFF
TGTGCCAGCACTACAGGGAATGAGCAGTTCTTC
>TRBJ2-5|TRBV2|TRBD2|.
CASSPPWASGSSDQYF
TGTGCCAGCAGTCCCCCCTGGGCTAGCGGGAGTAGTGACCAGTACTTC
>TRBJ2-2|TRBV28|TRBD1|.
CASSPRQGFTGELFF
TGTGCCAGCAGTCCCAGACAGGGTTTCACCGGGGAGCTGTTTTTT
>TRBJ2-1|TRBV10-1|TRBD2|many
CASSEFVCKGIGTGGPTPYNEQFF
TGCGCCAGCAGTGAGTTCGTTTGTAAGGGGATCGGAACGGGAGGGCCAACCCCCTACAATGAGCAGTTCTTC
>TRBJ1-4|TRBV10-2|.|once
CASRGGFGEKLFF
TGCGCCAGCCGCGGGGGCTTTGGTGAAAAACTGTTTTTT
>TRBJ1-1|TRBV6-2/TRBV6-3|TRBD1|few
CASSYGGQGVGEAFF
TGTGCCAGCAGTTACGGGGGACAGGGTGTTGGTGAAGCTTTCTTT
>TRBJ1-1|TRBV24-1|TRBD1|.
CATSDFYRGEAFF
TGTGCCACCAGTGATTTCTACAGGGGAGAAGCTTTCTTT
>TRBJ2-3|TRBV18|.|.
CASSADRGGTDTQYF
TGTGCCAGCTCAGCCGACAGAGGTGGCACAGATACGCAGTATTTT
>TRBJ1-2|TRBV19|.|few
CASIRGGRGSGYTF
TGTGCCAGTATCCGAGGGGGAAGGGGATCTGGCTACACCTTC
>TRBJ2-2|TRBV19|TRBD1|.
CATATGTGNTGELFF
TGTGCCACCGCGACCGGGACAGGGAACACCGGGGAGCTGTTTTTT
>TRBJ1-6|TRBV6-2/TRBV6-3|TRBD1|.
CASSQTGTANSPLHF
TGTGCCAGCAGTCAAACCGGGACAGCTAATTCACCCCTCCACTTT
>TRBJ1-4|TRBV7-6|TRBD1|.
CASSVWTGGRNEKLFF
TGTGCCAGCAGCGTTTGGACAGGGGGACGAAATGAAAAACTGTTTTTT
>TRBJ1-3|TRBV6-5|TRBD1|.
CASKTGVFDTIYF
TGTGCCAGCAAGACAGGGGTGTTCGACACCATATATTTT
>TRBJ1-1|TRBV9|.|.
CASSVVGGGAEAFF
TGTGCCAGCAGCGTAGTAGGAGGTGGCGCTGAAGCTTTCTTT
>TRBJ2-1|TRBV7-3|TRBD1|.
CASSQGGQGLSEQFF
TGTGCCAGCAGCCAGGGAGGACAGGGCTTAAGCGAGCAGTTCTTC
>TRBJ2-3|TRBV4-2|.|.
CASSQERLTTDTQYF
TGTGCCAGCAGCCAAGAACGACTCACCACAGATACGCAGTATTTT